This T cell receptor (beta chain) was identified during a study of cytomegalovirus exposure and HLA in healthy donors. This clone appeared once. The PCR contained 60 Vbeta and 13 Jbeta primers. Assay: immunoSEQ multiplex PCR; the TCRdb copy retains only in-frame clones and omits some. The sample includes approximately 150,000 clones, about three quarters of them seen just once. Germline CDR1 reads SGHTS; CDR2 reads YDEGEE. Trimming pared 2 bases from V and 0 bases from J, leaving 9 bases between. The CDR3 contains 15 residues. This sequence was found in a young man in good health and CMV-seropositive. The specimen sequenced was PBMCs. This chain links TRBV5-8 with TRBJ1-3; D perhaps matches TRBD1 (6 bases). CDR3 in DNA: TGTGCCAGCAGCTTAGACAGGAACTCTGGAAACACCATATATTTT. This encodes CASSLDRNSGNTIYF.